This TCR beta chain was recovered during a study of beta chain features in type 1 diabetes. Whole-study context: Across every sample, almost 110,000,000 sorted cells were examined in total. Study-wide points: Whether TCRB rearrangement is influenced by HLA type went unresolved here. The study found moderately but significantly shorter TCRB CDR3s in all four CD4+ subsets of Type 1 diabetes patients. PCR might preferentially amplify shorter templates, equally in patients and controls.

cDNA synthesis used the whole RNA isolate, giving expressed TCRB sequences. TCRdb's copy holds only in-frame clones and misses some; the assay was immunoSEQ multiplex PCR. The sample yields roughly 160,000 clones, around 8% seen once. CDR1 and CDR2 from the germline V gene are SEHNR and FQNEAQ (reference sequence). This CDR3 comprises 13 residues. V lost 1 base and J 3 bases, leaving 7 bases between the germline ends. The authors took one heparinised blood draw, averaging approximately 120 mL, from each donor. This clone was counted a few times. Its antigen remains unknown. The material sequenced was central memory CD4+ T cells from blood. This clonotype was sampled from a woman aged 40 to 50 with type 1 diabetes. This rearrangement joins TRBV7-9 to TRBJ2-7; D unresolved. The CDR3, as DNA: TGTGCCAGCAGCTTAGGGGCAAACTACGAGCAGTACTTC. It yields the protein CASSLGANYEQYF.